A single TCR beta chain is shown here with its context. The CDR3 length is 14 residues. V was clipped by 4 bases and J by 5 bases; unmatched bases: 7. Germline CDR1 reads SGHNT; CDR2 reads YYREEE (reference sequence). The data derive from a study of Ad26.COV2.S vaccination and SARS-CoV-2 variants. Study overall: The vaccine Ad26.COV2.S was put into the muscle once, or twice with 56 days between.

The treatment denotes: roughly 20 received Ad26.COV2.S at low or high dose, single or two shots; 5 received placebo; per-sample allocation not given. Collection of the samples took place on day 63 after the first injection of vaccine or placebo. Libraries were prepared by immunoSEQ multiplex PCR; TCRdb keeps only in-frame clonotypes and omits some of them. The sample lists about 330,000 clones; almost 90% were seen once. This clonotype was obtained from a person aged 18 to 59 who received the Ad26.COV2.S COVID-19 vaccine or a placebo. The material was peripheral blood, obtained in a trial of Ad26.COV2.S vaccine versus placebo. The V and J genes are TRBV5-4 and TRBJ1-1, with 8 bases that match TRBD1. CDR3 in amino acids: CASSLRGRETEAFF. CDR3 in DNA: TGTGCCAGCAGCCTCAGGGGGCGAGAAACTGAAGCTTTCTTT.